The table lists the clone carrying this T cell receptor (beta chain) with a few counts. Its antigen is still unknown. This may be a read error: a much more frequent sequence differs by one nucleotide. Combining a sample-barcoded 5' primer with a J-beta primer mix, a second PCR ran for 7 to 11 cycles. TCRdb itself ran the 5' RACE reads through MiXCR, one entry per CDR3 protein. Among 800,000 to 950,000 distinct CDR3 sequences listed, about 27% were seen once. The CDR3 sequence is 15 residues long. Germline V gene data show CDR1 as SGHTA and CDR2 as FQGNSA. Each sample yielded at least 6 micrograms of PBMC total RNA. The source of the sample is a study of blood T cells in healthy people across ages. General observations from the study: The long-lived group displayed more naive CD4+ cells, plus higher diversity, than the aged donors did. Naive T cell percentage strongly correlated with TCR beta diversity.

These sequences were also reported in another study, on T cells of mothers and their children.

Sequenced: blood. The receptor was derived from a woman aged 40-49 years in good health. The V and J genes are TRBV7-2 and TRBJ2-3; 10 bases agree with TRBD2. CDR3 residues: CASSYRTSGSDAQYF. CDR3 in DNA: TGTGCCAGCAGCTATAGGACTAGCGGCTCAGATGCGCAGTATTTT.